This T cell receptor (beta chain) was profiled in a study of CD4+ T cells in melanoma (dated by TCRdb to the early 2020s). In terms of the full investigation: Neoantigen-specific CD4+ T cells in human melanoma were what the study investigated.

Study-wide conclusions, independent of this receptor: The report described a correlation between neoantigen-specific CD4+ T cells and the function of CD8+ T cells, macrophages and B cells. Diverse differentiation states were reported to be shown by neoantigen-specific CD4+ T cells in melanoma.

Libraries came from the immunoSEQ multiplex PCR assay. TCRdb holds this immuneACCESS table with in-frame rearrangements only. Some clones are missing; in checked studies, unresolved V genes explain under half, and the rest has no known cause. Recorded for this sample are around 100,000 clones; 92% of them occurred a single time. The biggest ten clones account for roughly 3.1% of the sample. The CDR3 spans 15 residues, from the cysteine through the phenylalanine. Of all the DNA, just the CDR3 is kept, 45 bases in frame from base 1. Reading the germline V gene gives CDR1 SGHRS and CDR2 YFSETQ. V is pared back by 3 bases and J by 4 bases, with 17 bases lying between the germline termini. Donors were patients with melanoma. This clone was detected ten times or more. Its antigen has not been determined. No quality values exist for individual bases; no much larger clone is one base distant.

The sequenced sample was peripheral blood. This sequence uses TRBV5-1 and TRBJ2-7; TRBD1 could be the D gene, as 6 bases match. The sequence came from a human donor with melanoma. The CDR3: CASSWDTIGGYEQYF. The sequence in DNA is TGCGCCAGCAGCTGGGACACCATTGGTGGGTACGAGCAGTACTTC.